This paragraph covers one TCR beta chain sequence. The sample originates from a study of blood T cell repertoires in COVID-19. Across the whole study: COVID-19 samples from acute and convalescent phases originated in the United States, Italy and Spain.

Some clones are missing from TCRdb's copy, which holds only in-frame ones; the method was immunoSEQ multiplex PCR. This table holds about 300,000 clones, approximately 92% found once. The sequence was collected from a woman aged 25-40 years with COVID-19, enrolled during active disease. Sequenced: peripheral blood.

CDR3 amino acids: CSVVVSVYGYTF. Here the CDR3 DNA reads TGCAGCGTTGTAGTGAGCGTCTATGGCTACACCTTC. The chain links TRBV29-1 to TRBJ1-2; no clear D gene. This CDR3 is built from 12 residues. From germline, CDR1 is SQVTM and CDR2 ANQGSEA. Trimming cost V 4 bases and J 4 bases, with 10 bases left between them.